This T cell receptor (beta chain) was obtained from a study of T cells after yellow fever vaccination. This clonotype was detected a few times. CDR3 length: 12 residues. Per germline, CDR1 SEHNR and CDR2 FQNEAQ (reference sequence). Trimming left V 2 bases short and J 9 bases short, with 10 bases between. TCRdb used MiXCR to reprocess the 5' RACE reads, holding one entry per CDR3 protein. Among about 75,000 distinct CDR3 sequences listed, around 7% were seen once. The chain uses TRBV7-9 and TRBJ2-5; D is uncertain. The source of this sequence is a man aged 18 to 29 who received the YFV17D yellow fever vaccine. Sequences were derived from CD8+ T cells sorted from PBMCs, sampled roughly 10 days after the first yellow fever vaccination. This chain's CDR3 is CASSLRPRPQYF. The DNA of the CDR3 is TGTGCCAGCAGCTTAAGGCCCCGGCCCCAGTACTTC.